This record looks at one T cell receptor (beta chain) sequence and its context. Its antigen is not identified. The sample comes from a study of shared clonotypes between healthy human individuals. Study results and limitations: Relative to clonotypes present in all four donors, those not shared had lower generation probabilities.

When replicate PCRs were run on sorted subsets, they used 150 to 250 ng DNA, about 31,000 T cell genomes. Only in-frame clones appear in the TCRdb table, and some are missing; sequencing was by immunoSEQ multiplex PCR. The sample holds under 850,000 clones; 80% to 95% are singletons and the top ten take under 30%. As defined, naive CD8 cells were CD45RO-negative and positively selected for CCR7, with terminally differentiated effector memory CD45RA+ cells excluded. The V end lost 0 bases, the J end lost 5 bases, and 16 bases lay between the germline ends. This CDR3 region has 16 residues. Per the germline V gene, CDR1 is SEHNR and CDR2 is FQNEAQ (reference sequence).

Input material: naive CD8+ T cells sorted from blood. The source is a man aged 30 to 39 in good health. This chain uses TRBV7-9 with TRBJ2-5; the D call may be TRBD1 or TRBD2 (6 bases each). CDR3 nucleotides: TGTGCCAGCAGCTTAGCGGTGCAGGGGACTCGGGAGACCCAGTACTTC. Translating it yields CASSLAVQGTRETQYF.